This T cell receptor (beta chain) was captured by sequencing in a study of shared clonotypes between healthy human individuals. Naive CD8 populations comprised CD45RO-negative cells positively selected for CCR7, excluding terminally differentiated effector memory CD45RA+ cells. CDR3 length: 14 amino acids. With 3 bases removed from V and 6 bases from J, the gap between germline ends came to 12 bases. Germline V lookup: CDR1 WNHNN, CDR2 SYGVQD (reference sequence). Measured with immunoSEQ multiplex PCR; TCRdb has only the in-frame clones, and not every one. The table records about 580,000 clones, roughly 98% of them present only once.

This rearrangement joins TRBV10-1 to TRBJ2-1; D gene ambiguous. The sequencing sample was made of naive CD8+ T cells sorted from blood. The receptor comes from a man between 25 and 39 years old in good health. The CDR3 DNA reads TGCGCCAGCAGTGAAATCTGGAGCGTCAATGAGCAGTTCTTC. It is translated as CASSEIWSVNEQFF.